One sample yielded the 11 T cell receptor beta chains listed below, sequenced in a study of cytomegalovirus exposure and HLA in healthy donors. With 60 Vbeta and 13 Jbeta primers, the PCR was carried out. Sequenced by immunoSEQ multiplex PCR; TCRdb stores in-frame clones only, minus some. This sample contains roughly 120,000 clones. The sequencing input was PBMCs. The receptor source for this set is a man aged 30 to 39 in good health and CMV-seronegative.

The V gene is TRBV4-3, the J gene TRBJ2-1, with unresolved D. The CDR3 covers 13 residues. Per the germline V gene, CDR1 is LGHNA and CDR2 is YSLEER. Trimming pared 4 bases from V and 10 bases from J, leaving 14 bases between. CDR3 DNA: TGCGCCAGCAGCCCGTACTTCCTTCGGGAGCAGTTCTTC. This translates into CASSPYFLREQFF.

This sequence joins TRBV27 and TRBJ2-1, with 7 bases that match TRBD2. With 6 bases clipped from V and 8 bases from J, the junction kept 7 bases outside the gene matches. Germline loops: CDR1 MNHEY, CDR2 SMNVEV (reference sequence). This CDR3 is 13 amino acids long. CDR3 region: CASSGGRRDEQFF. The CDR3 nucleotides are TGTGCCAGCAGCGGCGGGAGAAGGGATGAGCAGTTCTTC.

The gene calls are TRBV14 and TRBJ2-3; 7 positions agree with TRBD1. The V gene's germline CDR1 is SGHDN and CDR2 FVKESK. This CDR3 is built from 17 residues. Trimming took 0 bases from V and 6 from J; bases not matched to a gene: 12. The CDR3: CASSQDRGGFRRDTQYF. The CDR3 DNA is TGTGCCAGCAGCCAAGATCGAGGGGGCTTTAGGCGGGATACGCAGTATTTT.

This chain uses TRBV9 with TRBJ1-4, with D tentatively TRBD1 (5 bases). CDR3 length: 15 amino acids. V was pared by 3 bases and J by 3 bases, with 12 bases between. The V gene's germline CDR1 is SGDLS and CDR2 YYNGEE. The CDR3 here is CASSATTAPNEKLFF. The CDR3 bases are TGTGCCAGCAGCGCCACGACAGCCCCTAATGAAAAACTGTTTTTT.

The CDR3 spells CAWSVRGSEAFF. CDR3 nucleotides: TGTGCCTGGAGTGTACGAGGGAGTGAAGCTTTCTTT. The chain links TRBV30 to TRBJ1-1, with D unclear. The V and J ends lost 0 bases and 7 bases respectively, with 9 bases between them. In germline, CDR1 is GTSNPN, CDR2 SVGIG (reference sequence). This CDR3 spans 12 amino acids.

This clone is medium-sized by frequency. The chain has TRBV2 and TRBJ2-2; 10 bases line up with TRBD1. The V and J ends lost 8 bases and 5 bases, in that order; junction bases with no gene match: 5. The CDR3 sequence is 14 residues long. The germline gives CDR1 SNHLY, CDR2 FYNNEI. CDR3 DNA sequence: TGTGCCAGCTCGGGACAGGGGCGGACCGGGGAGCTGTTTTTT. This sequence encodes CASSGQGRTGELFF.

Of note for this clone: Other nucleotide sequences in the sample specify the same CDR3. DNA of the CDR3: TGCGCCAGCAGCCACCCAGGGCTTTCCTACGAGCAGTACTTC. Encoded protein: CASSHPGLSYEQYF. The gene calls are TRBV4-1 and TRBJ2-7, with D perhaps matching TRBD1 (5 bases). Germline CDR1 is MGHRA and CDR2 is YSYEKL. The CDR3 is 14 residues long. V dropped 3 bases and J dropped 1 base, with 10 bases sitting between them.

The chain recombines TRBV19 with TRBJ2-3; tentatively, D is TRBD2 (6 bases). Trimming cost V 6 bases and J 1 base, with 8 bases left between them. The CDR3 loop spans 13 amino acids. CDR1 is LNHDA and CDR2 is SQIVND in the germline V gene (reference sequence). DNA of the CDR3: TGTGCCAGTAGCGGGAGTGGCACAGATACGCAGTATTTT. Its protein product is CASSGSGTDTQYF.

The V gene is TRBV19, the J gene TRBJ2-3, with D hard to call. Germline loops: CDR1 LNHDA, CDR2 SQIVND (reference sequence). Trimming left V 5 bases short and J 2 bases short, with 8 bases between. The CDR3 is made up of 13 amino acids. For the CDR3, the DNA is TGTGCCAGTAGTCCATACTCCACAGATACGCAGTATTTT. This translates into CASSPYSTDTQYF.

The rearrangement uses TRBV29-1 and TRBJ1-1, with D possibly TRBD1 on 6 matching bases. V shed 4 bases and J shed 7 bases, with 22 bases lying between them. CDR3 size: 15 residues. CDR1 is SQVTM, CDR2 ANQGSEA, per germline. In DNA form, the CDR3 reads TGCAGCGTTGTCGCGGGCCAAGCACAGGGCCTTGAAGCTTTCTTT. This translates into CSVVAGQAQGLEAFF.

This rearrangement joins TRBV5-1 to TRBJ2-1; 7 nucleotides line up with TRBD2. With 0 bases clipped from V and 10 bases from J, the junction kept 4 bases outside the gene matches. CDR1 SGHRS and CDR2 YFSETQ come from the germline V gene. This CDR3 has 13 amino acids. The CDR3 DNA follows: TGCGCCAGCAGCTTGGTCTGGGAGGGAGAGCAGTTCTTC. This gives the protein CASSLVWEGEQFF. Full variable domain (missing parts from reference TRBV5-1 and TRBJ2-1): KAGVTQTPRYLIKTRGQQVTLSCSPISGHRSVSWYQQTPGQGLQFLFEYFSETQRNKGNFPGRFSGRQFSNSRSEMNVSTLELGDSALYLCASSLVWEGEQFFGPGTRLTVL.